A single sample gave rise to the 23 T cell receptor beta chains below, sequenced in a study of blood T cells in healthy people across ages. Then a second PCR, running roughly 6 to 11 cycles, was carried out with a sample-barcoded 5' primer and a J-beta primer mix. TCRdb ran MiXCR on the 5' RACE reads and lists one entry per CDR3 protein. The sample contains about 680,000 distinct CDR3 sequences, 45% to 50% of which appear only once. The sample was blood. The receptor set was obtained from a woman in her fifties or sixties in good health.

This chain uses TRBV20-1 with TRBJ2-1; D is unclear. The tail of the sequence fits TRBJ2-7 better, so the J call may be wrong. Germline CDR1 is DFQATT and CDR2 is SNEGSKA (reference sequence). The CDR3 runs to 13 residues. The DNA for the CDR3 is TGCAGTGCTTCTATAGACATCTACAATGAGCAGTACTTC. Translating gives CSASIDIYNEQYF.

This clonotype showed up just a few times. This chain connects TRBV4-1 to TRBJ2-4, with no clear D. CDR1 and CDR2 (germline): MGHRA, YSYEKL. Trimming removed 0 bases from V and 0 bases from J, with 12 bases in between. This CDR3 has 17 amino acids. CDR3 in amino acids: CASSQDSGVIAKNIQYF. Here the CDR3 DNA reads TGCGCCAGCAGCCAAGACTCAGGTGTGATAGCCAAAAACATTCAGTACTTC.

The rearrangement uses TRBV29-1 and TRBJ2-3, with TRBD2 as a possible D gene (6 bases). Germline V gene data show CDR1 as SQVTM and CDR2 as ANQGSEA. This CDR3 is 13 amino acids long. V was clipped by 3 bases and J by 3 bases, with 10 bases between them. This CDR3 reads CSVDVLATDTQYF. The CDR3 bases are TGCAGCGTTGACGTTCTAGCGACAGATACGCAGTATTTT.

The chain recombines TRBV30 with TRBJ1-1; 9 positions match TRBD1. This CDR3 contains 14 residues. Germline CDR1 is GTSNPN and CDR2 is SVGIG (reference sequence). With V trimmed by 4 bases and J by 6 bases, 9 bases remained unmatched. The CDR3 DNA is TGTGCCTGGATTAAAAGGGGACAGGGAGCTGAAGCTTTCTTT. It encodes CAWIKRGQGAEAFF.

The chain carries TRBV24-1 and TRBJ1-1; tentative D call: TRBD1 (6 bases). The length of the CDR3 is 14 residues. The germline gives CDR1 KGHDR, CDR2 SFDVKD. Trimming left V 4 bases short and J 5 bases short, with 13 bases between. The CDR3 DNA sequence: TGTGCCACCAGTGAGGGGGGCGCAGGAACTGAAGCTTTCTTT. It is translated as CATSEGGAGTEAFF.

The chain recombines TRBV5-8 with TRBJ1-2; D call uncertain. Germline V gene data show CDR1 as SGHTS and CDR2 as YDEGEE. This CDR3 is 14 amino acids long. V was cut by 0 bases and J by 2 bases, with 8 bases left in between. CDR3 residues: CASSLEGRNYGYTF. The DNA of the CDR3 is TGTGCCAGCAGCTTGGAGGGCAGGAACTATGGCTACACCTTC.

V and J are TRBV6-2 or TRBV6-3 and TRBJ2-1, with a weak D call TRBD2 (5 bases). The CDR3 extends over 12 amino acids. V lost 6 bases, J lost 9 bases, and 12 bases lay in between. From germline, CDR1 is MNHEY and CDR2 SVGEGT. The CDR3 is CASRPGMGEQFF. The CDR3 coding sequence is TGTGCCAGCAGGCCGGGAATGGGTGAGCAGTTCTTC.

The chain employs TRBV27 and TRBJ2-5; TRBD2 agrees at 8 bases. The J call may be in error: the DNA end matches TRBJ2-7 better. The CDR3 consists of 15 residues. Germline CDR1 and CDR2: MNHEY and SMNVEV (reference sequence). The CDR3 region has the DNA TGTGCCAGCAGTTTAGGCGGGGGGCTGGAGGACGAGCAGTACTTC. Translation gives CASSLGGGLEDEQYF.

This clonotype occurred a few times. This chain joins TRBV4-2 and TRBJ2-3; D uncertain. Trimming cost V 1 base and J 0 bases, with 11 bases left between them. Germline CDR1 LGHNA, CDR2 YNFKEQ. This CDR3 region has 16 residues. CDR3 region: CASSQVTSASTDTQYF. CDR3 nucleotides: TGTGCCAGCAGCCAAGTTACCAGCGCGAGCACAGATACGCAGTATTTT.

This clonotype was detected only a few times. The chain combines TRBV5-1 with TRBJ2-1; TRBD2 is a possible D gene (6 bases). V was trimmed by 2 bases and J by 5 bases, leaving 11 bases between them. Looked up from germline, CDR1 is SGHRS and CDR2 is YFSETQ. The CDR3 runs 14 residues. CDR3 sequence (DNA): TGCGCCAGCAGCTTACGGCGGGATAACAATGAGCAGTTCTTC. Amino acids: CASSLRRDNNEQFF.

The rearrangement links TRBV30 to TRBJ2-5, with D maybe TRBD2 (6 bases). V was clipped by 2 bases and J by 7 bases, with 14 bases between them. The CDR3 extends over 13 amino acids. CDR1 is GTSNPN and CDR2 is SVGIG in the germline V gene (reference sequence). CDR3 amino acids: CAWSSGTLGTQYF. For the CDR3, the DNA is TGTGCCTGGAGTTCCGGGACTCTCGGGACCCAGTACTTC.

This clonotype was counted many times. In DNA form, the CDR3 reads TGTGCCAGCAGCGCCAGTCCCGCTGTTCAAGAGACCCAGTACTTC. This translates into CASSASPAVQETQYF. V is TRBV9 and J is TRBJ2-5; D is ambiguous. Trimming removed 3 bases from V and 2 bases from J, with 14 bases in between. The germline CDR1 and CDR2 sequences are SGDLS and YYNGEE. There are 15 residues in the CDR3. Full variable domain (missing parts from reference TRBV9 and TRBJ2-5): DSGVTQTPKHLITATGQRVTLRCSPRSGDLSVYWYQQSLDQGLQFLIQYYNGEERAKGNILERFSAQQFPDLHSELNLSSLELGDSALYFCASSASPAVQETQYFGPGTRLLVL.

Here the CDR3 DNA reads TGTGCCAGCAGCAAACAGATCTCTGGGGCCAACGTCCTGACTTTC. Translating gives CASSKQISGANVLTF. The chain uses TRBV7-2 and TRBJ2-6; D is unresolved. V shed 5 bases and J shed 0 bases, with 8 bases lying between them. Germline V lookup: CDR1 SGHTA, CDR2 FQGNSA. The CDR3 extends over 15 amino acids.

This chain uses TRBV20-1 with TRBJ1-2, with no clear D. The CDR3 extends over 12 amino acids. Germline-derived CDR1 and CDR2 are DFQATT and SNEGSKA (reference sequence). Deletions cut 0 bases from V and 4 bases from J, with 6 bases between. The CDR3 loop is CSARDGSYGYTF. For the CDR3, the DNA is TGCAGTGCTAGAGACGGAAGCTATGGCTACACCTTC.

This clonotype appeared a single time. This chain uses TRBV2 with TRBJ2-5, with 9 bases fitting TRBD1. The length of the CDR3 is 13 residues. Trimming removed 7 bases from V and 4 bases from J; junction bases left unmatched: 4. Germline CDR1 SNHLY, CDR2 FYNNEI. CDR3 amino acids: CASTGTGRETQYF. DNA of the CDR3: TGTGCCAGCACTGGGACAGGGAGAGAGACCCAGTACTTC.

This clonotype showed up just once. One end of the junction fails to match germline, which may point to a read error. This CDR3 is CASNQSRTSGSKETQYF. DNA for the CDR3: TGTGCCAGCAACCAATCGCGAACTAGCGGGAGCAAAGAGACCCAGTACTTC. The chain is built from TRBV4-2 and TRBJ2-5; 11 bases fit TRBD2. CDR1 is LGHNA, CDR2 YNFKEQ, per germline. The CDR3 has 17 residues.

CDR3 sequence: CSANPTSGRSYEQYF. In DNA, the CDR3 is TGCAGTGCTAACCCGACTAGCGGGAGGTCCTACGAGCAGTACTTC. This chain joins TRBV20-1 and TRBJ2-7; 13 nucleotides line up with TRBD2. The V and J ends lost 4 bases and 1 base, in that order; junction bases with no gene match: 4. The CDR3 has 15 amino acids. The germline V gene has CDR1 DFQATT and CDR2 SNEGSKA (reference sequence).

CDR3 nucleotide sequence: TGTGCCAGCAGCCCCAATCGGATTGGGGAGCAGTACTTC. Residues: CASSPNRIGEQYF. The gene calls are TRBV7-3 and TRBJ2-7; D not certain. Germline values: CDR1 SGHTA, CDR2 FQGTGA. CDR3 length: 13 residues. Trimming took off 5 bases at V and 7 bases at J, with 15 bases between the two ends.

The count of this clonotype is one. Its ends do not fully match the called genes, so a read error is possible. The gene calls are TRBV12-3 or TRBV12-4 and TRBJ1-1; D unclear. The CDR3 consists of 13 residues. CDR3 sequence reads: CASSLGPNTGAFF. CDR3 in DNA: TGTGCCAGCAGTTTGGGCCCGAACACTGGAGCTTTCTTT.

This clonotype was found a few times. CDR3: CSARDIGRTIPEAFF. The CDR3 DNA follows: TGCAGTGCTAGAGATATTGGGAGGACAATTCCTGAAGCTTTCTTT. This sequence joins TRBV20-1 and TRBJ1-1; maybe TRBD1 (5 bases). The CDR3 spans 15 residues. V was trimmed by 0 bases and J by 6 bases, leaving 17 bases between them. Germline V CDR1 and CDR2: DFQATT, SNEGSKA (reference sequence).

The V and J genes are TRBV28 and TRBJ1-1; D is possibly TRBD1 (5 bases). The germline V and J ends were trimmed by 3 bases and 5 bases, with 16 bases remaining between them. The germline gives CDR1 MDHEN, CDR2 SYDVKM. The length of the CDR3 is 15 residues. This CDR3 is CASSLVASGRTEAFF. The CDR3 nucleotides read TGTGCCAGCAGTTTGGTCGCGTCAGGGAGGACTGAAGCTTTCTTT.

In this sample, this clonotype turned up a few times. A read error may account for a junction end that differs from germline. This chain connects TRBV4-2 to TRBJ2-1; 8 nucleotides line up with TRBD2. Germline V CDR1 and CDR2: LGHNA, YNFKEQ. This CDR3 contains 17 residues. The CDR3 DNA sequence: TGTGCCAGCAGTCAAGGTCCAGCGGGAGCCATGAACAATGAGCAGTTCTTC. It translates to CASSQGPAGAMNNEQFF.

In this sample, this clonotype turned up a few times. A much larger clone sits a single nucleotide away, making a read error possible. The V and J genes are TRBV5-5 and TRBJ2-5; D is ambiguous. The J call may be mistaken, given a closer DNA end match to TRBJ2-7. CDR1 SGHKS and CDR2 YYEKEE come from the germline V gene (reference sequence). The CDR3 spans 11 residues. CDR3: CASSSEYEQYF. The CDR3 DNA reads TGTGCCAGCAGCTCGGAATACGAGCAGTACTTC.